The subject of this entry is one T cell receptor (beta chain). It lacks a known antigen. Per-base quality was not reported, and no clone a single base away is much larger than it. This specimen comes from a study of cytomegalovirus exposure and HLA in healthy donors (dated by TCRdb to the late 2010s). About the study as a whole: In an earlier analysis of some 550 of the donors, approximately 300 Gb of sequence data and 90 million to 130 million unique TCR beta sequences from approximately 180 million T cells were reported. Roughly 300 gigabases of sequencing data and 80 million or so unique TCR sequences were included in an early release covering about 620 HLA-typed donors. The genetic ancestry cluster associated with self-reported Caucasian donors included over 65% of the roughly 390 genotyped donors. The study was designed to test whether signatures of past pathogen exposure could be identified by cataloging public T cell receptors. Using immunosequencing, the study profiled T cell repertoires from fewer than 850 subjects and related those repertoires to cytomegalovirus serostatus. Along with the roughly 700-subject first cohort, a separate validation cohort of over 90 different subjects was used. To predict cytomegalovirus infection status, the study combined high-throughput TCR immunosequencing, statistical association of individual TCRs with disease status, and machine learning. In a later analysis, previously published TCR beta repertoires from roughly 710 donors were re-analyzed and high-resolution HLA genotyping was added so that TCR occurrence patterns could be studied. Rather than drawing on any new phenotypic data, the later analysis identified candidate immune exposures from TCR beta sequences and the way those sequences occurred across donors. To decide whether each TCR beta V gene segment behaved as functional or pseudogenic, an earlier analysis of some 540 of the donors relied on high-throughput TCR beta sequencing. Donor age, sex, ethnicity and CMV serostatus were compiled alongside the repertoire data. Genome-wide SNP genotypes for about three fifths of the roughly 670 donors were used in a later genetic analysis, which treated that subset as a discovery cohort. All discovery cohort repertoires had been generated on a single sequencing platform. Both class I and class II loci were covered by HLA typing, at four-digit resolution. The number of donors typed differed by locus, with about 629-630 for A, B, C, DRB1 and DQB1, roughly 520 for DQA1, nearly 610 for DPA1, and around 430 for DPB1. Roughly five DR-DQ haplotypes were handled as single units for association and clustering, since linkage in the cohort was strong. Among 398 genotyped donors of the cohort, an average of approximately 240,000 unique TCR beta nucleotide sequences was sequenced per donor, of which 15% to 20% were non-productive.

The library was generated by the immunoSEQ multiplex PCR assay. The multiplex PCR relied on a mix of 60 forward primers for TCR Vbeta segments and 13 reverse primers for TCR Jbeta segments. Amplification of the CDR3 region of rearranged TCR beta genes was performed with a multiplex PCR assay on genomic DNA. Amplified TCR beta libraries were sequenced as 87-base-pair reads on the Illumina HiSeq System. Turning to the authors' computational methods: In a later analysis, approximately 74 million unique TCR beta chains were counted across the 500 to 850 repertoires, and roughly 11 million of these chains were shared by at least two donors. Raw reads were error-corrected and collapsed into unique sequences by a nearest-neighbor algorithm in which closely related sequences were merged to remove PCR and sequencing errors. V, D and J gene segments were assigned by aligning CDR3 sequences to IMGT reference sequences. For a sequence to be retained, a match of at least six nucleotides was required to both a V gene segment and a J gene segment. Rearrangements were classified as productive when the CDR3 lacked stop codons and remained in frame with V and J, and all other rearrangements were classified as non-productive. CDR3 was defined according to IMGT convention as the region running from the second conserved V-encoded cysteine to the conserved J-encoded phenylalanine. Sequences without an unambiguous match to a single V gene segment were excluded from the earlier analysis of a few hundred of the donors. An earlier analysis of several hundred of the donors called V segments functional above 56.7% productive rearrangements and segregating when the between-donor standard deviation exceeded 5%. To diagnose cytomegalovirus status from the catalog of TCR beta chain sequences, a statistical classification framework was built. In a later analysis, TCR nucleotide sequences were compared against IMGT/GENE-DB human TR gene sequences so that V and J genes could be assigned. Using the TCRdist pipeline, a later analysis assigned CDR3 sequences along with most-parsimonious VDJ recombination scenarios. In a later analysis, each TCR beta chain was defined by its CDR3 amino acid sequence together with its V-gene family, and reads lacking a unique V-gene family were excluded. To address suspected cross-contamination and a sequencing artifact, a later analysis removed around 590 highly shared, low-generation-probability nucleotide sequences. In a later analysis, a clonal expansion index for each public chain was calculated from normalized within-repertoire ranks of inferred template counts. Generation probabilities in a later analysis came from a VDJ recombination model fitted to out-of-frame rearrangements, and those results were checked against IGoR. In a later analysis, hypergeometric tests were used to score TCR-TCR, TCR-HLA and TCR-CMV co-occurrence, with a repertoire-size bias correction applied to TCR pairs. To estimate false discovery rates, a later analysis permuted the HLA or CMV assignments 20 times. In a later analysis, co-occurring TCRs were grouped using DBSCAN, with TCRdist sequence similarity added in when clustering inside HLA-allele-positive subsets. Co-occurrence clustering excluded repertoires with fewer than 30,000 or more than 120,000 public chains, plus five with anomalous nucleotide sharing. TCRdb obtained this table from immuneACCESS and retained in-frame rearrangements with V and J assigned. These tables miss some clones; where compared with another copy, unresolved V genes account for less than half of the shortfall, and the remainder is unexplained. The V and J calls and clone size come from that table; D and trimming were worked out from the DNA. Here the sample has some 160,000 clones; 72% occur a single time. Clones ranked in the top ten supply less than 2.5% of the sample.

Sequences MNHEY (CDR1) and SMNVEV (CDR2) are obtained from the germline V gene (reference sequence). From the cysteine up to the phenylalanine, the CDR3 has a length of 15 residues. Only CDR3 DNA is held: 45 bases, read in frame from base 1. Here V drops 3 bases and J drops 7 bases, and the junction holds 8 bases not matched to any gene. The cohort was made up of roughly 670 healthy bone marrow donors. At the time of sampling, all cohort members were nominally healthy, though unrecorded immune exposures were likely present. The donor was CMV seronegative and was included in the group of about 400 seronegative cohort members. A peripheral blood sample was collected from each donor, and TCR beta sequencing was performed on peripheral blood mononuclear cells. The Qiagen DNeasy Blood Extraction Kit was used to extract genomic DNA from the blood cell samples. Study-level results and caveats: According to a later analysis, parvovirus B19, influenza, CMV and Epstein-Barr virus appeared linked to several top co-occurrence clusters. The cohort was sequenced for TCR beta chains only, and without alpha or paired-chain data the features that could be detected were limited. In vitro tests confirmed that three of the cytomegalovirus-associated TCR beta chains recognize cytomegalovirus antigens. According to the authors, the approach could potentially be generalized to other disease states and immunological phenotypes. According to a later analysis, TCR association rates differed among HLA loci, with DRB1 alleles showing the most associated TCRs and HLA-C alleles showing the fewest. Some IMGT-functional V segments, including TRBV6-2 and TRBV6-3, could not be distinguished by the 87-base-pair reads and were therefore excluded. Specific HLA alleles were associated with 15,000 to 20,000 TCR beta sequences at a false discovery rate of 0.05 in a later analysis. The only immune exposure information available for the cohort was CMV serostatus. A further reported finding was that TCR beta sequences accurately predicted the HLA-A and HLA-B alleles for most subjects in the first cohort. A cluster of highly shared sequence variants was judged likely to represent a technical artifact of the sequencing pipeline. According to a later analysis, most CMV-associated TCR beta chains appeared to be HLA-restricted, and the HLA associations seemed to be driven largely by CMV exposure. In a later analysis, HLA-associated TCR beta chains showed more clonal expansion and lower generation probabilities than non-associated chains that were equally common. Because HLA typing was unavailable for some donors at each locus, only the typed subset was used in association tests. When HLA alleles, especially DR and DQ, strongly co-occurred, TCR associations were difficult to assign to individual alleles. Because counts were too low, around 18 rarely observed V segments, including chromosome 9 orphons, were left out of the earlier analysis of a few hundred of the donors. The classifier was reported to diagnose cytomegalovirus status with high specificity and sensitivity in both the original cohort and the validation cohort. While some public TCRs were present in many individuals, most TCR sequences turned up only very rarely across donors. An earlier analysis of approximately 600 of the donors showed that most TCR beta V segments appeared in productive rearrangements either about 87% or about 30% of the time, which broadly matched IMGT annotations. Sequencing depth was assumed to be roughly uniform across donors in the presence/absence analyses, though that assumption may not hold. Linkage disequilibrium might explain the correlated functional status among segregating V segments, but an unknown experimental factor could not be ruled out. Compared with the approximately 670-donor mean, donors in an Asian-associated ancestry cluster had fewer N-insertions in productive TCRs, according to a later genetic analysis. The study listed 150 to 200 TCR beta chains as associated with cytomegalovirus. V-gene and J-gene trimming of TCR beta chains was associated with a missense DCLRE1C variant in a later genetic analysis, and the association was replicated in an independent cohort.

This sequence was found in a man in his forties in good health and CMV-seronegative. Material for sequencing was PBMCs. This chain is built from TRBV27 and TRBJ1-4; TRBD1 aligns with 7 central bases. The bases read TGTGCCAGCAGTTTCGAAGGGGGCGCCGGTGAAAAACTGTTTTTT. Translated, it reads CASSFEGGAGEKLFF. Reference TRBV27 and TRBJ1-4 proteins supply the regions before and after the CDR3; the full variable domain is: EAQVTQNPRYLITVTGKKLTVTCSQNMNHEYMSWYRQDPGLGLRQIYYSMNVEVTDKGDVPEGYKVSRKEKRNFPLILESPSPNQTSLYFCASSFEGGAGEKLFFGSGTQLSVL.